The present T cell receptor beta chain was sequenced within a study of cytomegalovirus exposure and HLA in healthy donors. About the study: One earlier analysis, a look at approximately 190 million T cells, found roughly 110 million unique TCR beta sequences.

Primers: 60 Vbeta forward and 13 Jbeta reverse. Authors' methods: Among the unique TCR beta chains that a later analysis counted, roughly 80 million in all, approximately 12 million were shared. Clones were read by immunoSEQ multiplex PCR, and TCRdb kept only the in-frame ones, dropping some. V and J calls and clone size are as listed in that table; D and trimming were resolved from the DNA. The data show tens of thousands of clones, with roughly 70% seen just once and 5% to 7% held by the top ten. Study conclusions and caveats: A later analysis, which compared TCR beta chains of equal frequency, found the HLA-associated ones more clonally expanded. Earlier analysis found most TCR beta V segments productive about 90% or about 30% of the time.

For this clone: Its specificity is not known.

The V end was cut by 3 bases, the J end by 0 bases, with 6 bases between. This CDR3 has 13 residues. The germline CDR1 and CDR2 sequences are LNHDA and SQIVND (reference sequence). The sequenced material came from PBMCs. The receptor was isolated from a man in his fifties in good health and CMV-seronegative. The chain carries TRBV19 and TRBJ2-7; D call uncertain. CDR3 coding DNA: TGTGCCAGTAGTATCCACAGCTCCTACGAGCAGTACTTC. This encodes CASSIHSSYEQYF.